Each of the 12 T cell receptor beta chains below was sequenced from the same sample in a study of shared clonotypes between healthy human individuals. Sequencing was performed with immunoSEQ multiplex PCR; in TCRdb, only in-frame clones are kept and a portion is missing. The repertoire holds about 550,000 clones, with just under 97% as singletons. It was CD45RO-negative cells, positively selected for CCR7, that made up naive CD8 cells, with terminally differentiated effector memory CD45RA+ cells excluded. Sequencing was carried out using naive CD8+ T cells sorted from blood. These receptors all come from a woman under 40 in good health.

In nucleotides, the CDR3 is TGTGCCAGCCGAGATACCTACGAGCAGTACTTC. It is translated as CASRDTYEQYF. V is TRBV18 and J is TRBJ2-7; D is uncertain. V was shortened by 8 bases and J by 2 bases, with 7 bases between the two germline ends. The CDR3 covers 11 residues. CDR1 and CDR2 (germline): KGHSH, LQKENI.

The chain links TRBV6-6 to TRBJ2-2, with TRBD2 identical over 10 bases. The CDR3 consists of 15 residues. Germline V gene sequence: CDR1 MNHNY, CDR2 SVGAGI (reference sequence). Germline trimming cut 5 bases from V and 3 bases from J; bases unmatched to any gene: 3. CDR3 DNA sequence: TGTGCCAGCAGTAAGCGGGAGGGCGACACCGGGGAGCTGTTTTTT. Translating gives CASSKREGDTGELFF.

The gene calls are TRBV7-9 and TRBJ1-5; no firm D call. Germline-derived CDR1 and CDR2 are SEHNR and FQNEAQ (reference sequence). The ends were cut back, 1 base at V and 9 bases at J, with 7 bases in the middle. The CDR3 has 12 residues. The CDR3 DNA reads as TGTGCCAGCAGCTTAGTGATCAGGCCCCAGCATTTT. As protein: CASSLVIRPQHF.

The chain has TRBV5-1 and TRBJ2-1, with D uncertain. V was pared by 7 bases and J by 8 bases, with 19 bases between. CDR1 and CDR2 (germline): SGHRS, YFSETQ. The CDR3 is made up of 14 amino acids. As DNA, the CDR3 is TGCGCCAGCGCGGTGAGAGAGCCTGGGCATGAGCAGTTCTTC. Translation: CASAVREPGHEQFF.

Here the CDR3 DNA reads TGTGCCAGCAGTGGACAGGGGGATGATGGCTACACCTTC. Protein sequence: CASSGQGDDGYTF. The rearrangement uses TRBV6-5 and TRBJ1-2, with 10 bases aligning to TRBD1. From germline, CDR1 is MNHEY and CDR2 SVGAGI. The V segment lost 5 bases and the J segment 6 bases; nucleotides outside the gene matches: 3. This CDR3 region has 13 residues.

The chain combines TRBV27 with TRBJ1-2; 8 nucleotides agree with TRBD1. The CDR3 length is 12 residues. Germline V lookup: CDR1 MNHEY, CDR2 SMNVEV (reference sequence). V was clipped by 8 bases and J by 3 bases; unmatched bases: 2. The CDR3 bases are TGTGCCAGCGGACAGGGACACTATGGCTACACCTTC. It specifies CASGQGHYGYTF.

The count of this clone is one. V and J are TRBV7-2 and TRBJ1-1; weak D call: TRBD1 (5 bases). V lost 1 base to trimming and J lost 3 bases, with 15 bases between them. The CDR3 is 16 residues long. The germline V gene encodes CDR1 SGHTA and CDR2 FQGNSA. The CDR3 region has the DNA TGTGCCAGCAGCTTAGATCTTTTTCGGGGGGACACTGAAGCTTTCTTT. Translation gives CASSLDLFRGDTEAFF.

This clone was seen once. The chain carries TRBV7-9 and TRBJ2-3, with TRBD2 identical over 8 bases. Germline CDR1 SEHNR, CDR2 FQNEAQ (reference sequence). The CDR3 runs 17 residues. J gave up 0 bases and V 5 bases, and 10 bases lay outside the gene matches. The CDR3, as DNA: TGTGCCAGCAGCCCAGTCGGGACTAGTCCTAGCACAGATACGCAGTATTTT. As protein: CASSPVGTSPSTDTQYF.

About this clone itself: The same CDR3 also results from other DNA sequences found in this sample. V and J are TRBV7-9 and TRBJ2-7, with D tentatively TRBD1 (7 bases). In germline, CDR1 is SEHNR, CDR2 FQNEAQ (reference sequence). V was clipped by 5 bases and J by 4 bases, with 9 bases between them. The CDR3 is 12 amino acids. CDR3 in DNA: TGTGCCAGCAGCCCAGGGGGGTACGAGCAGTACTTC. Amino acid sequence: CASSPGGYEQYF.

CDR3 bases: TGCAGCGTTGACAGGGATGAGCAGTTCTTC. Translation gives CSVDRDEQFF. The chain links TRBV29-1 to TRBJ2-1; weak D call: TRBD1 (5 bases). The CDR3 covers 10 residues. CDR1 is SQVTM and CDR2 is ANQGSEA in the germline V gene. V lost 3 bases, J lost 8 bases, and 5 bases lay in between.

This chain connects TRBV27 to TRBJ2-7; TRBD2 aligns across 14 bases. V lost 7 bases, J lost 5 bases, and 16 bases stayed unmatched. The germline V gene has CDR1 MNHEY and CDR2 SMNVEV (reference sequence). The CDR3 is 18 amino acids. Here the CDR3 reads CASTRSGTSGRDIHEQYF. The CDR3 DNA sequence: TGTGCCAGCACCCGGTCCGGGACTAGCGGGAGAGACATCCACGAGCAGTACTTC.

The V gene is TRBV13, the J gene TRBJ2-3; 12 bases match TRBD2. Germline CDR1 and CDR2: PRHDT and FYEKMQ (reference sequence). V dropped 5 bases and J dropped 2; count of bases not matched to a gene: 5. The CDR3 is 16 residues long. CDR3 residues: CASSQGLAGFTDTQYF. The CDR3 DNA reads as TGTGCCAGCAGCCAGGGACTAGCGGGTTTCACAGATACGCAGTATTTT.